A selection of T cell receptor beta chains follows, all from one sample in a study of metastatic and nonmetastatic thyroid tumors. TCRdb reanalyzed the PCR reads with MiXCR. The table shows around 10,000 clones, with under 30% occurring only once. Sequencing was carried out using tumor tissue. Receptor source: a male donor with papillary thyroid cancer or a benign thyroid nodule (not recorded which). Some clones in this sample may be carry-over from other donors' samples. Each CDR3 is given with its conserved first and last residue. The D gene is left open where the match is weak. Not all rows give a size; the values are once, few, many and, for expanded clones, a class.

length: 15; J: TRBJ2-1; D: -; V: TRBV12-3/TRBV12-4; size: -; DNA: TGTGCCAGCACCGGGGGTACAGGGAGCTACAATGAGCAGTTCTTC; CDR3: CASTGGTGSYNEQFF
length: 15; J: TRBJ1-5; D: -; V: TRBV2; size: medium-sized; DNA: TGTGCCAGCAGCCCTACCTGGGGGGGCAATCAGCCCCAGCATTTT; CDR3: CASSPTWGGNQPQHF
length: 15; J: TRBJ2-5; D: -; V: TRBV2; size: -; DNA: TGTGCCAGCAGATTCAACCCCGGGACCCAAGAGACCCAGTACTTC; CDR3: CASRFNPGTQETQYF
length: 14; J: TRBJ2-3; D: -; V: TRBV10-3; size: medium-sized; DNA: TGTGCCATCGGACCCCGGCAGTACACAGATACGCAGTATTTT; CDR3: CAIGPRQYTDTQYF
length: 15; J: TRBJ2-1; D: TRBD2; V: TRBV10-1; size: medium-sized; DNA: TGCGCCAGCAGTGGTCTAGCGGGAGAGGGAAATGAGCAGTTCTTC; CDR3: CASSGLAGEGNEQFF
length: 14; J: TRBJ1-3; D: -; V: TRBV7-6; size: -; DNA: TGTGCCAGCAGCCCGTGGCCCTCCCTGGGCACCATATATTTT; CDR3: CASSPWPSLGTIYF
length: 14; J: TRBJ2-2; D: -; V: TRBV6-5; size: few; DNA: TGTGCCAGCAGTTACTCGCTCGGTGCCGGGGAGCTGTTTTTT; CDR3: CASSYSLGAGELFF
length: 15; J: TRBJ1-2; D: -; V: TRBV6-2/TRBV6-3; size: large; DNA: TGTGCCAGCAGCTTCCGGGACGGTCCGATCTATGGCTACACCTTC; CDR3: CASSFRDGPIYGYTF
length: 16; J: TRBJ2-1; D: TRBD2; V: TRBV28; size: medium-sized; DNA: TGTGCCAGCAGTTCGATGGTGGCGGGAGGGTACAATGAGCAGTTCTTC; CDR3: CASSSMVAGGYNEQFF
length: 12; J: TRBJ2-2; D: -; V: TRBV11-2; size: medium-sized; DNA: TGTGCCAGCAGCCCTCATCCGGGGGAGCTGTTTTTT; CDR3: CASSPHPGELFF
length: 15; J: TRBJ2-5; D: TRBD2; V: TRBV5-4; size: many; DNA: TGTGCCAGCAGCTTCCTAGCGGGAGGGAGGGAGACCCAGTACTTC; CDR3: CASSFLAGGRETQYF
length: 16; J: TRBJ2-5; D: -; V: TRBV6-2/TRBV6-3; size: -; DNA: TGTGCCAGCAGTTACTCGAGTGACGGTTTGGTTGAGACCCAGTACTTC; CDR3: CASSYSSDGLVETQYF
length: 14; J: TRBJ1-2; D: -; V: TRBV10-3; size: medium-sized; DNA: TGTGCCATCAGTGAGTCAGAACGGGTCTATGGCTACACCTTC; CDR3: CAISESERVYGYTF
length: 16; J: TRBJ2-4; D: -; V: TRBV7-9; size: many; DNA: TGTGCCAGCAGCTCATACAGGATCCTAGCCAAAAACATTCAGTACTTC; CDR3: CASSSYRILAKNIQYF
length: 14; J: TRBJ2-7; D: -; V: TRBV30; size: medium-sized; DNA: TGTGCCTCATCTGGGGGCGGGACAGCATACGAGCAGTACTTC; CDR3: CASSGGGTAYEQYF
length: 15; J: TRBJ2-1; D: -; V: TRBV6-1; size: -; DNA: TGTGCCAGCAGACCGGACGGTAGCACCTACAATGAGCAGTTCTTC; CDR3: CASRPDGSTYNEQFF
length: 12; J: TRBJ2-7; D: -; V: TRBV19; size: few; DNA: TGTGCCAGTAGTATAGCTGCTTACGAGCAGTACTTC; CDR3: CASSIAAYEQYF
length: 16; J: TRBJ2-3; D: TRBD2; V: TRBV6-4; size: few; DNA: TGTGCCAGCAGTGAAGCAGCGGGGTCCGGCACAGATACGCAGTATTTT; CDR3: CASSEAAGSGTDTQYF